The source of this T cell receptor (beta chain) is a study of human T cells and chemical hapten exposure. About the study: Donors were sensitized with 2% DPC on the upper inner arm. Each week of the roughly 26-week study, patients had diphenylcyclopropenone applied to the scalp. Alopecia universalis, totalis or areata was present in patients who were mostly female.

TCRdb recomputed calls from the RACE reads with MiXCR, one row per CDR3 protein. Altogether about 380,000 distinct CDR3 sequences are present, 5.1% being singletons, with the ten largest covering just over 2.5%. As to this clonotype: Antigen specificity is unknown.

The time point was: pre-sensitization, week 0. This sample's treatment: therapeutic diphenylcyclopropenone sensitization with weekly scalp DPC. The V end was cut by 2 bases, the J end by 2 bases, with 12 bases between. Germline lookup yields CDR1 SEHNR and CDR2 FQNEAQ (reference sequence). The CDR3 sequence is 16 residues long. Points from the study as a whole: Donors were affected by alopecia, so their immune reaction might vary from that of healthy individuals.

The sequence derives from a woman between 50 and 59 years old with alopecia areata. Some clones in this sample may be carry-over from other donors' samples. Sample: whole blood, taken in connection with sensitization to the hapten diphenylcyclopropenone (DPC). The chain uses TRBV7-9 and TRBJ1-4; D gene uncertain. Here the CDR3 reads CASSLYPRGTNEKLFF. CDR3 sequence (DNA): TGTGCCAGCAGCTTATACCCGCGTGGGACTAATGAAAAACTGTTTTTT. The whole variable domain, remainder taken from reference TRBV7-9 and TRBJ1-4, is DTGVSQNPRHKITKRGQNVTFRCDPISEHNRLYWYRQTLGQGPEFLTYFQNEAQLEKSRLLSDRFSAERPKGSFSTLEIQRTEQGDSAMYLCASSLYPRGTNEKLFFGSGTQLSVL.